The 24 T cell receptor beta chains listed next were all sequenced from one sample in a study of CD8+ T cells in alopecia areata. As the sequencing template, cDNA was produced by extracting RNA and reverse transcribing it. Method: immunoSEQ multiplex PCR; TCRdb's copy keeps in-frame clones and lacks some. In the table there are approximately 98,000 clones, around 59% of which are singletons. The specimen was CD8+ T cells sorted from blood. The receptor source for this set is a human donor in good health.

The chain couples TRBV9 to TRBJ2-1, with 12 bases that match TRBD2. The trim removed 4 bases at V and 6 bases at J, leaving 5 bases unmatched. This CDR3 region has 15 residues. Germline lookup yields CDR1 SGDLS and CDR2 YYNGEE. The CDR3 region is CASSPPGLAGNEQFF. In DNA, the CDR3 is TGTGCCAGCAGCCCTCCGGGACTAGCGGGCAATGAGCAGTTCTTC.

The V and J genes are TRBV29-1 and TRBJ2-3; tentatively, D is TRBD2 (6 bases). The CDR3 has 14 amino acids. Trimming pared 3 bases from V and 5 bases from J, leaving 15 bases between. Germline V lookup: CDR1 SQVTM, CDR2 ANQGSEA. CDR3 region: CSVDGTPTLDTQYF. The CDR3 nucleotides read TGCAGCGTTGACGGGACTCCAACTTTAGATACGCAGTATTTT.

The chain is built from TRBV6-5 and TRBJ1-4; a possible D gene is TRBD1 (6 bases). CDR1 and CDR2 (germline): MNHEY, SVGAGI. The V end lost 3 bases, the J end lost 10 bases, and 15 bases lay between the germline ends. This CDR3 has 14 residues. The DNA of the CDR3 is TGTGCCAGCAGTTATGCGGGGGGCGCTGGAAAACTGTTTTTT. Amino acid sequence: CASSYAGGAGKLFF.

CDR3: CASSFGTVNQPQHF. CDR3 in DNA: TGTGCCAGCAGCTTCGGGACAGTCAATCAGCCCCAGCATTTT. This chain links TRBV5-6 with TRBJ1-5, with TRBD1 matching 7 bases. Germline CDR1 and CDR2: SGHDT and YYEEEE. The CDR3 consists of 14 residues. With 2 bases clipped from V and 3 bases from J, the junction kept 2 bases outside the gene matches.

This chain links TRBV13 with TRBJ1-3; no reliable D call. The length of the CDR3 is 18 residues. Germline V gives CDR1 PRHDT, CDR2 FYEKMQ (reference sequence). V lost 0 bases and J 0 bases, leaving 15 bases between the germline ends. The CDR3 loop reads CASSLGGIQRHSGNTIYF. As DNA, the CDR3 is TGTGCCAGCAGCTTAGGCGGCATACAGAGACACTCTGGAAACACCATATATTTT.

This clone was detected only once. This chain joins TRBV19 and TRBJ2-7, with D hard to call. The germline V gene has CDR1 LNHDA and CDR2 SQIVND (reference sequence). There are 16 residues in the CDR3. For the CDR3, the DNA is TGTGCAGATTTTAGGATAAGGGATCGTGAAGCCTACGAGCAGTACTTC. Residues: CADFRIRDREAYEQYF.

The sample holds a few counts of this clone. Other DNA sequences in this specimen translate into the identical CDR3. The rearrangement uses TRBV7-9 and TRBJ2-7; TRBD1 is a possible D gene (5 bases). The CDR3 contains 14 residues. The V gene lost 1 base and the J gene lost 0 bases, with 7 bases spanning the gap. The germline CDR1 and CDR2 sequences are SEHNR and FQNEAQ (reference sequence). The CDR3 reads CASSLGQSSYEQYF. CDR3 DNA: TGTGCCAGCAGCTTAGGACAGAGCTCCTACGAGCAGTACTTC.

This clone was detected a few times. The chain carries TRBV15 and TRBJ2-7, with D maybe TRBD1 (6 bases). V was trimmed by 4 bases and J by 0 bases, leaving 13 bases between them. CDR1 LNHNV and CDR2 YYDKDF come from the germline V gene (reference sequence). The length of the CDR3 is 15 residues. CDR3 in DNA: TGTGCCACCAGCACCAGGGGCGTTAGCTCCTACGAGCAGTACTTC. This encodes CATSTRGVSSYEQYF.

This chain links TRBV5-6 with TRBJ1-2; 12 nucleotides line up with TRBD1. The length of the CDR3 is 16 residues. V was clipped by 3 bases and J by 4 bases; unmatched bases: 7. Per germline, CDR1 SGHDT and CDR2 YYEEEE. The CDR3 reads CASSSGTGGVGYGYTF. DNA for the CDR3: TGTGCCAGCAGCTCCGGGACAGGGGGCGTAGGCTATGGCTACACCTTC.

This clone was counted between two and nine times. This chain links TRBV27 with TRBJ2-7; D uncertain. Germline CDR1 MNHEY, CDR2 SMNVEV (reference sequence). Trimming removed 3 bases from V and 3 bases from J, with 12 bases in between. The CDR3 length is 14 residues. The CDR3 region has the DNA TGTGCCAGCAGTTTGGTCTCACCGGGCTACGAGCAGTACTTC. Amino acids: CASSLVSPGYEQYF.

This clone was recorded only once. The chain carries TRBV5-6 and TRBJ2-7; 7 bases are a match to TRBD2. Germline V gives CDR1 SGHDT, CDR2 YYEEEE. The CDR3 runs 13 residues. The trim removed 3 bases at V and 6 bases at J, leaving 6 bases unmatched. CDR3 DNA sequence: TGTGCCAGCAGCTCGACTAGCCAGTTCGAGCAGTACTTC. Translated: CASSSTSQFEQYF.

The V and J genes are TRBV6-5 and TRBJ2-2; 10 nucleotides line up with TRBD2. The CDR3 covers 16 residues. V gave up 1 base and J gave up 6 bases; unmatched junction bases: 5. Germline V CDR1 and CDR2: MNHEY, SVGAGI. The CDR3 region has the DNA TGTGCCAGCAGTTACTTACTAGCGGGGCCCCCCGGGGAGCTGTTTTTT. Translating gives CASSYLLAGPPGELFF.

The CDR3 DNA reads TGTGCCAGCAGACAGGGCTCCTACGAGCAGTACTTC. This encodes CASRQGSYEQYF. The chain employs TRBV27 and TRBJ2-7, with a weak D call TRBD1 (6 bases). Germline CDR1 reads MNHEY; CDR2 reads SMNVEV (reference sequence). V was shortened by 6 bases and J by 0 bases, with 6 bases between the two germline ends. This CDR3 region has 12 residues.

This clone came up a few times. The CDR3, as DNA: TGTGCCTGGACGGACTCTCTCGAGCAGTACTTC. This sequence encodes CAWTDSLEQYF. The V and J genes are TRBV30 and TRBJ2-7; a possible D gene is TRBD2 (5 bases). Germline-derived CDR1 and CDR2 are GTSNPN and SVGIG (reference sequence). V was pared by 4 bases and J by 6 bases, with 10 bases between. CDR3 length: 11 residues.

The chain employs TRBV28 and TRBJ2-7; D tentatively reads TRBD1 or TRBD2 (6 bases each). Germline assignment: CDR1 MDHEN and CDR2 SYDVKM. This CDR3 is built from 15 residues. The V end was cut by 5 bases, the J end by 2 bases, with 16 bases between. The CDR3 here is CASSIGPGATYEQYF. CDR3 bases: TGTGCCAGCAGTATTGGACCGGGGGCGACCTACGAGCAGTACTTC.

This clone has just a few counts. The CDR3 loop reads CASSQVQAWDEQFF. DNA of the CDR3: TGTGCCAGCAGCCAAGTTCAAGCGTGGGATGAGCAGTTCTTC. The rearrangement uses TRBV14 and TRBJ2-1; D ambiguous. CDR1 and CDR2 from the germline V gene are SGHDN and FVKESK. V lost 1 base to trimming and J lost 8 bases, with 12 bases between them. This CDR3 has 14 residues.

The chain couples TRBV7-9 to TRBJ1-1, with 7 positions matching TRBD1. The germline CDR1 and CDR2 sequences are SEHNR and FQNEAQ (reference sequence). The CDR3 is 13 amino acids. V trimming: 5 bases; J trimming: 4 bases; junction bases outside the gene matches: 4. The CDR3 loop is CASSQGVGTEAFF. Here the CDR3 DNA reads TGTGCCAGCAGCCAGGGGGTCGGCACTGAAGCTTTCTTT.

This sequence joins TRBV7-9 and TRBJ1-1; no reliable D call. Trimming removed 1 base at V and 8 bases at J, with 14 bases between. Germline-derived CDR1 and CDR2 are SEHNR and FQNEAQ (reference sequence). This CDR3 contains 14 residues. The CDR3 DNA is TGTGCCAGCAGCTTAGACGTCCGCAGATTCGAAGCTTTCTTT. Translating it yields CASSLDVRRFEAFF.

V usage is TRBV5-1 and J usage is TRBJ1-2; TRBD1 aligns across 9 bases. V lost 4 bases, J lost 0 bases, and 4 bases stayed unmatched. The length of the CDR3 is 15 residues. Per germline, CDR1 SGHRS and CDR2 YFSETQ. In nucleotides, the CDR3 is TGCGCCAGCAGCCTGGGACAGGGAACTAACTATGGCTACACCTTC. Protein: CASSLGQGTNYGYTF. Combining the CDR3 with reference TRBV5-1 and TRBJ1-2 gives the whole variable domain KAGVTQTPRYLIKTRGQQVTLSCSPISGHRSVSWYQQTPGQGLQFLFEYFSETQRNKGNFPGRFSGRQFSNSRSEMNVSTLELGDSALYLCASSLGQGTNYGYTFGSGTRLTVV.

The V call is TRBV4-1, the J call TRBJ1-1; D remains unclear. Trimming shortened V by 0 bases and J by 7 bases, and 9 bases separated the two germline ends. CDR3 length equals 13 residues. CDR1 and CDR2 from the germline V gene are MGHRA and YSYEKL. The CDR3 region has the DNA TGCGCCAGCAGCCAAGATCCTGGGGATGAAGCTTTCTTT. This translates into CASSQDPGDEAFF.

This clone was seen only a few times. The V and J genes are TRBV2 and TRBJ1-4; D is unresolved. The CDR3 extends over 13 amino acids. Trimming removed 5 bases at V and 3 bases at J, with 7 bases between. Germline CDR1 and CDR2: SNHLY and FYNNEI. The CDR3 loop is CASSYGPNEKLFF. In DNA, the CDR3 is TGTGCCAGCAGTTACGGCCCTAATGAAAAACTGTTTTTT.

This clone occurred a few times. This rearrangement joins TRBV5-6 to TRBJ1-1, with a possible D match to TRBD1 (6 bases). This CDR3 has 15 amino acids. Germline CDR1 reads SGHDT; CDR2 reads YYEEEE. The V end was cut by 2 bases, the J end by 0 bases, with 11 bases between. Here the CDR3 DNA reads TGTGCCAGCAGCTTCCGACAGGAGCTGAACACTGAAGCTTTCTTT. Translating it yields CASSFRQELNTEAFF.

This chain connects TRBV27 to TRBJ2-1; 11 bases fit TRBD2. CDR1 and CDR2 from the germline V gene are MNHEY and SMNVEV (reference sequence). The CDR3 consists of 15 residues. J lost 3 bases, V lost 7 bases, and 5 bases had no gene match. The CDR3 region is CASTRGTSGYNEQFF. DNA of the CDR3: TGTGCCAGCACCCGAGGGACTAGCGGCTACAATGAGCAGTTCTTC.

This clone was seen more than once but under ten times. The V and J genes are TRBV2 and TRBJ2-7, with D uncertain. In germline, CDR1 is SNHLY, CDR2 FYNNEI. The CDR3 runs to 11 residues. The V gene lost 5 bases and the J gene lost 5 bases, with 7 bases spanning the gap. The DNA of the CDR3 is TGTGCCAGCAGTTCTAGTCACGAGCAGTACTTC. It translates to CASSSSHEQYF.